This T cell receptor beta chain was found in a study of neurological immune-mediated disorders. Ten or more counts support this clonotype. TCRdb reanalysed the 5' RACE reads using MiXCR and keeps one entry per CDR3 protein. The data contain 50,000 or so distinct CDR3 sequences, 10% to 12% of them singletons. The sequence was obtained from a man in his fifties or sixties in good health. The sample taken for sequencing was PBMCs.

The CDR3 is CASSEGGRGGSTF. CDR3 bases: TGTGCCAGCAGTGAAGGGGGCAGAGGAGGGAGTACCTTC. The rearrangement joins TRBV25-1 to TRBJ1-2; a possible D gene is TRBD1 (6 bases). This CDR3 comprises 13 residues. Germline assignment: CDR1 MGHDK and CDR2 SYGVNS. Trimming left V 2 bases short and J 14 bases short, with 18 bases between.